This T cell receptor (beta chain) was retrieved from a study of blood T cell repertoires in COVID-19. At the level of the study: The United States, Italy and Spain supplied acute and convalescent COVID-19 samples. T cells, B-cell-depleted T cells, or PBMCs provided the cDNA or gDNA that served as material.

Source study methods: Reference gene primer amplification gave estimated nucleated cell counts. Generated by immunoSEQ multiplex PCR, the TCRdb table keeps only in-frame clones and is missing some. The V and J calls and the clone size are those of that table, but D and trimming were determined from the DNA. Here the sample spans a few hundred thousand clones, around 90% being singletons. With 10 bases removed from V and 0 bases from J, the gap between germline ends came to 13 bases. Germline V CDR1 and CDR2: MNHEY, SVGAGI. The CDR3 covers 14 residues. Patients in Seattle were enrolled during active infection, then followed longitudinally.

The V call is TRBV6-5, the J call TRBJ1-3, with D possibly being TRBD1 (6 bases). The sequenced material came from peripheral blood. The TCR originated in a woman aged 55-70 years with COVID-19, enrolled during active disease. DNA of the CDR3: TGTGCCACCCGGACAGCCCTCTCTGGAAACACCATATATTTT. Its protein product is CATRTALSGNTIYF.